This T cell receptor (beta chain) was recovered during a study of PD-L1 blockade in urothelial cancer. As for time point: peripheral blood 6 weeks after treatment start. Patients in the study were battling locally advanced or metastatic urothelial carcinoma. V was trimmed by 4 bases and J by 2 bases, leaving 14 bases between them. The CDR3 spans 16 residues. The germline V gene has CDR1 MDHEN and CDR2 SYDVKM. Spiked synthetic TCR analogs estimated absolute template abundance per PCR. The method was immunoSEQ multiplex PCR; TCRdb's version includes in-frame clones alone and lacks a portion of them. The table has about 130,000 clones, 86% seen once.

The input for sequencing was PBMCs, taken around atezolizumab (anti-PD-L1) treatment. The TCR was taken from a man in his fifties with urothelial cancer. The chain combines TRBV28 with TRBJ2-2, with D possibly TRBD2 on 6 matching bases. Here the CDR3 reads CASSYAGTLNTGELFF. The CDR3 coding sequence is TGTGCCAGCAGTTACGCCGGGACTCTTAACACCGGGGAGCTGTTTTTT. Based on the CDR3 plus reference TRBV28 and TRBJ2-2, the full variable domain is DVKVTQSSRYLVKRTGEKVFLECVQDMDHENMFWYRQDPGLGLRLIYFSYDVKMKEKGDIPEGYSVSREKKERFSLILESASTNQTSMYLCASSYAGTLNTGELFFGEGSRLTVL.